A selection of T cell receptor beta chains follows, all from one sample in a study of beta chain features in type 1 diabetes. Using immunoSEQ multiplex PCR, the repertoire was profiled, and TCRdb retains in-frame clones only, with some absent. The repertoire includes 400,000 to 500,000 clones, 14% of them detected once, and roughly 0.036% sits in the top ten. Sequencing was performed on naive CD4+ T cells from blood. The receptors come from a man under 40 in good health. CDR3s include the opening cysteine and the closing phenylalanine or tryptophan. The D gene is left open where the match is weak. The size of a clone is reported for some rows only, either as once, few or many, or as a class for expanded clones.

abundance: -; len: 14; d_gene: TRBD2; v_gene: TRBV7-2; j_gene: TRBJ2-7; CDR3nt: TGTGCCAGCAGTACTAGCGGGACCACCTACGAGCAGTACTTC; CDR3aa: CASSTSGTTYEQYF
abundance: few; len: 13; d_gene: -; v_gene: TRBV30; j_gene: TRBJ2-5; CDR3nt: TGTGCCTGGAGTCAGGGACGCCAAGAGACCCAGTACTTC; CDR3aa: CAWSQGRQETQYF
abundance: -; len: 14; d_gene: TRBD2; v_gene: TRBV7-2; j_gene: TRBJ2-7; CDR3nt: TGTGCCAGCCAACATAGCGGGGGGATCTACGAGCAGTACTTC; CDR3aa: CASQHSGGIYEQYF
abundance: -; len: 17; d_gene: -; v_gene: TRBV9; j_gene: TRBJ2-3; CDR3nt: TGTGCCAGCGCCCGGACAGGGAGGGTTCCTAGCACAGATACGCAGTATTTT; CDR3aa: CASARTGRVPSTDTQYF
abundance: -; len: 15; d_gene: TRBD2; v_gene: TRBV18; j_gene: TRBJ2-3; CDR3nt: TGTGCCAGCTCACAGCTAGCGGGTGATTGGGATACGCAGTATTTT; CDR3aa: CASSQLAGDWDTQYF
abundance: -; len: 15; d_gene: TRBD1; v_gene: TRBV5-1; j_gene: TRBJ2-4; CDR3nt: TGCGCCAGCAGCTTAGGGGGCGGCGGCAAAAACATTCAGTACTTC; CDR3aa: CASSLGGGGKNIQYF
abundance: -; len: 13; d_gene: TRBD2; v_gene: TRBV7-9; j_gene: TRBJ2-1; CDR3nt: TGTGCCAGCAGCGAGGGACTAGGGTATGAGCAGTTCTTC; CDR3aa: CASSEGLGYEQFF
abundance: -; len: 13; d_gene: TRBD1; v_gene: TRBV29-1; j_gene: TRBJ1-1; CDR3nt: TGCAGCGTGGGGACAGAAGGGCAGTCTGAAGCTTTCTTT; CDR3aa: CSVGTEGQSEAFF
abundance: -; len: 17; d_gene: -; v_gene: TRBV13; j_gene: TRBJ2-1; CDR3nt: TGTGCCAGCAGCTTATGGATCTGGGCTCGGAACGACAATGAGCAGTTCTTC; CDR3aa: CASSLWIWARNDNEQFF
abundance: -; len: 11; d_gene: -; v_gene: TRBV30; j_gene: TRBJ1-2; CDR3nt: TGTGCCTGGGGACCTGCAGATGGCTACACCTTC; CDR3aa: CAWGPADGYTF
abundance: few; len: 19; d_gene: TRBD2; v_gene: TRBV9; j_gene: TRBJ2-3; CDR3nt: TGTGCCAGCAGCCCTCGGTGGCTAGCGGGATCAGGGGGCACAGATACGCAGTATTTT; CDR3aa: CASSPRWLAGSGGTDTQYF
abundance: few; len: 14; d_gene: -; v_gene: TRBV2; j_gene: TRBJ1-2; CDR3nt: TGTGCCAGCAGTGCGCTGAGAGCGCTCTATGGCTACACCTTC; CDR3aa: CASSALRALYGYTF
abundance: -; len: 14; d_gene: -; v_gene: TRBV7-9; j_gene: TRBJ2-7; CDR3nt: TGTGCCAGCAGCTCACGGGGAACGCCCTACGAGCAGTACTTC; CDR3aa: CASSSRGTPYEQYF
abundance: -; len: 13; d_gene: TRBD1; v_gene: TRBV30; j_gene: TRBJ2-3; CDR3nt: TGTGCCTGGAGTCGGACGTTGGACAGGGGTCGATATTTT; CDR3aa: CAWSRTLDRGRYF
abundance: few; len: 15; d_gene: -; v_gene: TRBV6-6; j_gene: TRBJ2-1; CDR3nt: TGTGCCAGCAATCTTCAGGGGAGCTCCTACAATGAGCAGTTCTTC; CDR3aa: CASNLQGSSYNEQFF
abundance: -; len: 18; d_gene: TRBD2; v_gene: TRBV4-3; j_gene: TRBJ2-7; CDR3nt: TGCGCCAGCAGCCAAGAGGCAGCGGGGGGGCCGTCTTCCTACGAGCAGTACTTC; CDR3aa: CASSQEAAGGPSSYEQYF
abundance: -; len: 15; d_gene: -; v_gene: TRBV19; j_gene: TRBJ2-5; CDR3nt: TGTGCCAGTAGTCGAGGACAGCGTCGACAAGAGACCCAGTACTTC; CDR3aa: CASSRGQRRQETQYF
abundance: -; len: 19; d_gene: TRBD2; v_gene: TRBV7-2; j_gene: TRBJ2-1; CDR3nt: TGTGCCAGCAGCTCCCGCCCCCTCTCTAGCGGAAAGAGGGGCAATGAGCAGTTCTTC; CDR3aa: CASSSRPLSSGKRGNEQFF
abundance: -; len: 15; d_gene: TRBD1; v_gene: TRBV30; j_gene: TRBJ2-2; CDR3nt: TGTGCCTGGAACTCGGGACAGGCCCGTTCCGGGGAGCTGTTTTTT; CDR3aa: CAWNSGQARSGELFF
abundance: few; len: 12; d_gene: -; v_gene: TRBV18; j_gene: TRBJ2-3; CDR3nt: TGTGCCAGCTCACCTCCGACAGATACGCAGTATTTT; CDR3aa: CASSPPTDTQYF
abundance: few; len: 15; d_gene: TRBD1; v_gene: TRBV6-5; j_gene: TRBJ2-1; CDR3nt: TGTGCCAGCAGTTTGGACAGGGTGTCCTACAATGAGCAGTTCTTC; CDR3aa: CASSLDRVSYNEQFF
abundance: -; len: 14; d_gene: -; v_gene: TRBV6-1; j_gene: TRBJ2-1; CDR3nt: TGTGCCAGCAGTGAAGCCCTCCTTAGAAATGAGCAGTTCTTC; CDR3aa: CASSEALLRNEQFF
abundance: -; len: 13; d_gene: -; v_gene: TRBV30; j_gene: TRBJ2-3; CDR3nt: TGTGCCTGGAGGGTGGCCGCCACAGATACGCAGTATTTT; CDR3aa: CAWRVAATDTQYF
abundance: few; len: 18; d_gene: -; v_gene: TRBV9; j_gene: TRBJ2-2; CDR3nt: TGTGCCAGCAGCGTAGAGCTGTTGGCGGGGGCAAATTTGGGGGAGCTGTTTTTT; CDR3aa: CASSVELLAGANLGELFF
abundance: -; len: 14; d_gene: -; v_gene: TRBV18; j_gene: TRBJ1-2; CDR3nt: TGTGCCAGCTCCTATCGGGACCCTAACTATGGCTACACCTTC; CDR3aa: CASSYRDPNYGYTF
abundance: -; len: 13; d_gene: -; v_gene: TRBV7-2; j_gene: TRBJ2-5; CDR3nt: TGTGCCAGCAGCCAACTAAACCAAGAGACCCAGTACTTC; CDR3aa: CASSQLNQETQYF
abundance: few; len: 13; d_gene: -; v_gene: TRBV5-6; j_gene: TRBJ1-5; CDR3nt: TGTGCCAGCAGCTTGGACGGGGAGGAGCCCCAGCATTTT; CDR3aa: CASSLDGEEPQHF
abundance: -; len: 17; d_gene: TRBD1; v_gene: TRBV4-3; j_gene: TRBJ1-1; CDR3nt: TGCGCCAGCAGCCAAGTTATGAGACAGGGCCTGAACACTGAAGCTTTCTTT; CDR3aa: CASSQVMRQGLNTEAFF
abundance: -; len: 13; d_gene: -; v_gene: TRBV5-1; j_gene: TRBJ2-5; CDR3nt: TGCGCCAGCAGCCTCGGGCCAGGAGAGACCCAGTACTTC; CDR3aa: CASSLGPGETQYF
abundance: few; len: 13; d_gene: -; v_gene: TRBV14; j_gene: TRBJ1-5; CDR3nt: TGTGCCAGCAGCCTTAATCGGTGGCAGCCCCAGCATTTT; CDR3aa: CASSLNRWQPQHF
abundance: -; len: 15; d_gene: -; v_gene: TRBV28; j_gene: TRBJ2-3; CDR3nt: TGTGCCAGCGGAAGGACTCTGCTTCGATCAGATACGCAGTATTTT; CDR3aa: CASGRTLLRSDTQYF
abundance: -; len: 16; d_gene: TRBD1; v_gene: TRBV4-3; j_gene: TRBJ2-3; CDR3nt: TGCGCCAGCAGCCTCAGGACAGGCACTAGCACAGATACGCAGTATTTT; CDR3aa: CASSLRTGTSTDTQYF
abundance: few; len: 16; d_gene: TRBD1; v_gene: TRBV4-1; j_gene: TRBJ2-1; CDR3nt: TGCGCCAGCAGCCAAGAGAGGACAGGGGTTCTCAATGAGCAGTTCTTC; CDR3aa: CASSQERTGVLNEQFF
abundance: -; len: 15; d_gene: TRBD1; v_gene: TRBV25-1; j_gene: TRBJ1-5; CDR3nt: TGTGCCAGCAGTGAATCGGGACAGGGGAATCAGCCCCAGCATTTT; CDR3aa: CASSESGQGNQPQHF
abundance: -; len: 14; d_gene: TRBD1; v_gene: TRBV27; j_gene: TRBJ2-7; CDR3nt: TGTGCCAGCAGCAGGACAGGGGGCCGCTACGAGCAGTACTTC; CDR3aa: CASSRTGGRYEQYF